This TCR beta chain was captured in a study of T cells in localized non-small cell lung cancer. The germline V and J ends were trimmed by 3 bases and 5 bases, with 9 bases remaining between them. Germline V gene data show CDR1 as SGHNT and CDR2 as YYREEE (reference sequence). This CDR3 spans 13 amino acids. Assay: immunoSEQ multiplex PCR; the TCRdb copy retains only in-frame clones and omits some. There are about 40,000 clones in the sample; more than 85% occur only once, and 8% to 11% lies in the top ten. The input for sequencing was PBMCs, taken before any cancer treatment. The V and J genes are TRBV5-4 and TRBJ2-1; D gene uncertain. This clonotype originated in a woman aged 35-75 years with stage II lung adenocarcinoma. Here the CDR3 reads CASSSGRNNEQFF. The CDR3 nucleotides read TGTGCCAGCAGCTCCGGACGGAACAATGAGCAGTTCTTC.